A single T cell receptor beta chain is shown here with its context. Donors had no recently reported acute infections or vaccinations and were HIV-negative. Germline CDR1 PRHDT, CDR2 FYEKMQ (reference sequence). Between the trimmed V and J ends, which lost 8 bases and 2 bases, there was a span of 9 bases. This CDR3 has 12 residues. In the source study's methods: Filtering differed for immunoSEQ, which gave only junction sequences without quality scores. Profiled with immunoSEQ multiplex PCR; TCRdb holds only in-frame clones, not every one. V and J calls and clone size are copied from that table; D and trimming were computed from the DNA. Here the sample spans about 1.5 million clones, roughly 96% being singletons. The source of the sample is a study of shared clonotypes between healthy human individuals.

The chain recombines TRBV13 with TRBJ1-2; the D gene is possibly TRBD1 (6 bases). The TCR comes from a man aged 25-45 years in good health. Sequences were obtained from naive CD4+ T cells sorted from blood. Subset indicated: CD45RA+ positively selected. CDR3 region: CASGTGNYGYTF. DNA of the CDR3: TGTGCCAGCGGCACAGGGAACTATGGCTACACCTTC.